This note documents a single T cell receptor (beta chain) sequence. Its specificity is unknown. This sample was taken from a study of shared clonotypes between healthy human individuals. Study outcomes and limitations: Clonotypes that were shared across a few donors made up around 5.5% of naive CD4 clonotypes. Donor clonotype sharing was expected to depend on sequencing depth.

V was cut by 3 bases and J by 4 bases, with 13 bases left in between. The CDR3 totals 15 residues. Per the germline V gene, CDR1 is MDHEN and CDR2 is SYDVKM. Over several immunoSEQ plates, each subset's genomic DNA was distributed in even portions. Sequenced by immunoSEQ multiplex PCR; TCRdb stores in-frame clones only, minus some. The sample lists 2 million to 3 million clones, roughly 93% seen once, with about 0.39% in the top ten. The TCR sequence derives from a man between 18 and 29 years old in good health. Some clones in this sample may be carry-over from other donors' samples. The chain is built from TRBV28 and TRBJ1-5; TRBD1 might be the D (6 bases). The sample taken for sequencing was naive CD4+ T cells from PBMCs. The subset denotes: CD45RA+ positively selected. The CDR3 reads CASSFLQGGNQPQHF. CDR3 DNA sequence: TGTGCCAGCAGTTTTCTACAGGGAGGGAATCAGCCCCAGCATTTT.